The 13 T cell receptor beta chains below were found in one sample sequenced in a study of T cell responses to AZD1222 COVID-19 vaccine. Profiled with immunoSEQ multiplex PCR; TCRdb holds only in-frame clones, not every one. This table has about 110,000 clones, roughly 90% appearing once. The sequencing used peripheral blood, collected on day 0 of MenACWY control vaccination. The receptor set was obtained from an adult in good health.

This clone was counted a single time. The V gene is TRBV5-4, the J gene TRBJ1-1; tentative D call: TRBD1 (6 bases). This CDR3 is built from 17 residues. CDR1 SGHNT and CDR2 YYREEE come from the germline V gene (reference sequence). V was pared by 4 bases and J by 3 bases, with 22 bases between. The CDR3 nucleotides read TGTGCCAGCAGCGAAGGGGGGCAGGGGCCCGGGGACACTGAAGCTTTCTTT. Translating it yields CASSEGGQGPGDTEAFF. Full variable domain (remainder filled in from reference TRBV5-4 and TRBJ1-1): ETGVTQSPTHLIKTRGQQVTLRCSSQSGHNTVSWYQQALGQGPQFIFQYYREEENGRGNFPPRFSGLQFPNYSSELNVNALELDDSALYLCASSEGGQGPGDTEAFFGQGTRLTVV.

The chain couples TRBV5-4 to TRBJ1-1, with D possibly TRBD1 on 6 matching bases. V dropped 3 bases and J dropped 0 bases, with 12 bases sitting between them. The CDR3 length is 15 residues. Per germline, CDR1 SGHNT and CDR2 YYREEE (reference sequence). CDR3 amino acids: CASSSGQTMNTEAFF. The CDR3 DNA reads TGTGCCAGCAGCTCAGGACAGACCATGAACACTGAAGCTTTCTTT.

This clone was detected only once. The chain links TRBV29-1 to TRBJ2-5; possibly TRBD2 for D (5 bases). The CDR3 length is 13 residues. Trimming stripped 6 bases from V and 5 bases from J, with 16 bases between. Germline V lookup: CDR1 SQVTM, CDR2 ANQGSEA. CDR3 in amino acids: CSVDASGWETQYF. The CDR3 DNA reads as TGCAGCGTGGACGCCTCGGGGTGGGAGACCCAGTACTTC.

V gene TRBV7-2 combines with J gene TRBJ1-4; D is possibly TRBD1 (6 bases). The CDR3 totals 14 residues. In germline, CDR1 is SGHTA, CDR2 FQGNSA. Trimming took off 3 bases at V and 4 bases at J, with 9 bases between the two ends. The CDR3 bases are TGTGCCAGCAGCTTTGCAGGGGTTAATGAAAAACTGTTTTTT. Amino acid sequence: CASSFAGVNEKLFF.

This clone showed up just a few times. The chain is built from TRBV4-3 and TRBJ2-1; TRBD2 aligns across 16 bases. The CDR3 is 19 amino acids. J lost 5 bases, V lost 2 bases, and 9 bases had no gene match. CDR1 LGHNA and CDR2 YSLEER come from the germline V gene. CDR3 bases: TGCGCCAGCAGCCAACCTGGGACTAGCGGGGGGGGTCGGAACAATGAGCAGTTCTTC. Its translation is CASSQPGTSGGGRNNEQFF.

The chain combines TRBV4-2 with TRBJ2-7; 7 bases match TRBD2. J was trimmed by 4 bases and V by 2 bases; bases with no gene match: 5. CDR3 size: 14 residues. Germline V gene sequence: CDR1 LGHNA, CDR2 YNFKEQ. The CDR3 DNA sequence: TGTGCCAGCAGCCAACGGGAGGAGAGATACGAGCAGTACTTC. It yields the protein CASSQREERYEQYF.

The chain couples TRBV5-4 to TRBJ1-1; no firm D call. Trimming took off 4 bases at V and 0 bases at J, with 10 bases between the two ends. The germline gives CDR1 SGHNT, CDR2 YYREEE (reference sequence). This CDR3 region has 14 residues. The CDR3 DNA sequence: TGTGCCAGCAGCCCGGAATTGGTGAACACTGAAGCTTTCTTT. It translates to CASSPELVNTEAFF.

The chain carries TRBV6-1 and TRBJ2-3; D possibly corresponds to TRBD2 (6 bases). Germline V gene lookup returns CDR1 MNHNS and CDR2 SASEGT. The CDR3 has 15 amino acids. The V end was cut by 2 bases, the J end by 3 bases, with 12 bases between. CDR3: CASSERSGRTDTQYF. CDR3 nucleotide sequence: TGTGCCAGCAGTGAACGTAGCGGTCGGACAGATACGCAGTATTTT.

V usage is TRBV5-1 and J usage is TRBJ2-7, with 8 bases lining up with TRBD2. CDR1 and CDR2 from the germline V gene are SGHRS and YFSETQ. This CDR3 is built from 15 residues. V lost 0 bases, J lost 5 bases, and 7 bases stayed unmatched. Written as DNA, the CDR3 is TGCGCCAGCAGCTTGGTAGGGACTAGTCCGAACGAGCAGTACTTC. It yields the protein CASSLVGTSPNEQYF.

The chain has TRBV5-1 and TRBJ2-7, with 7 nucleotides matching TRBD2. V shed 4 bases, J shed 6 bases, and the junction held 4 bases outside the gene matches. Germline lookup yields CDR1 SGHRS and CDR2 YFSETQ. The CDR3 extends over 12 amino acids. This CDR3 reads CASSLVAGEQYF. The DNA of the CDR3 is TGCGCCAGCAGCCTAGTAGCGGGCGAGCAGTACTTC.

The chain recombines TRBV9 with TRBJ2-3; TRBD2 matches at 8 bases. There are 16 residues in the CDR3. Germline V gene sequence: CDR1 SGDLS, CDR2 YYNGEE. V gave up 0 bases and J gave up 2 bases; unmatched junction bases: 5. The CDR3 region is CASSVGAGGSTDTQYF. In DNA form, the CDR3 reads TGTGCCAGCAGCGTAGGGGCGGGGGGATCCACAGATACGCAGTATTTT.

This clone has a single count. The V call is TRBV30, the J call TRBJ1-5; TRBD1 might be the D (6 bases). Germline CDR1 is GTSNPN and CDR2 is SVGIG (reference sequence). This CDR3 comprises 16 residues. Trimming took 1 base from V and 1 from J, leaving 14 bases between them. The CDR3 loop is CAWSAQGRGSNQPQHF. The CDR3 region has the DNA TGTGCCTGGAGTGCCCAGGGGAGGGGAAGCAATCAGCCCCAGCATTTT.

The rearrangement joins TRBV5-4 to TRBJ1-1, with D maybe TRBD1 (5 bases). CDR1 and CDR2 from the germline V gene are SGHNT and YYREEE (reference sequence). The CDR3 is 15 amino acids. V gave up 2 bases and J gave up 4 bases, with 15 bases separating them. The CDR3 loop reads CASSLVVGGGTEAFF. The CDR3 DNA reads TGTGCCAGCAGCTTAGTCGTTGGGGGGGGCACTGAAGCTTTCTTT.